The following is a T cell receptor beta chain sequence with its context. What it binds is unknown. The ends lost 3 bases at V and 6 bases at J; junction bases unmatched: 8. CDR3 length: 15 amino acids. CDR1 is LNHDA and CDR2 is SQIVND in the germline V gene (reference sequence). Only in-frame clones appear in the TCRdb table, and some are missing; sequencing was by immunoSEQ multiplex PCR. The sample shows around 99,000 clones, about 89% of them seen only once. This entry belongs to a study of T cell responses to AZD1222 COVID-19 vaccine. Study-wide results and caveats: Vaccine-associated CD4 TCRs ranged over spike, dominating at 160-218 and 743-854. Repertoires were obtained solely post-peak T cell response.

The chain is built from TRBV19 and TRBJ2-1, with 7 bases identical to TRBD1. The clonotype originates from an adult who received the AZD1222 COVID-19 vaccine. The specimen comprised peripheral blood, sampled 28 days after the second AZD1222 dose. As DNA, the CDR3 is TGTGCCAGTAGTATCGGGACAGCCGCAGGCAATGAGCAGTTCTTC. Its translation is CASSIGTAAGNEQFF.